The entry below describes one TCR beta chain. The sample originates from a study of blood T cell repertoires in COVID-19. Study-level background: Collection of acute and convalescent COVID-19 samples took place in the United States, Italy and Spain. Sample material is recorded as cDNA or gDNA derived from T cells, B-cell-depleted T cells, or PBMCs.

Original handling: The authors estimated nucleated cell counts from reference gene primer amplification. Only in-frame clones appear in the TCRdb table, and some are missing; sequencing was by immunoSEQ multiplex PCR. The DNA gave D and trimming, while V, J and clone size come from that table. Here the sample spans around 140,000 clones, roughly four fifths being singletons. Germline CDR1 is KGHSH and CDR2 is LQKENI. Trimming removed 0 bases from V and 5 bases from J; junction bases left unmatched: 5. The CDR3 spans 16 residues. This sequence originates from a woman of 80 years or more with active or convalescent COVID-19. The sequencing sample was made of peripheral blood. J is TRBJ1-1 and V is TRBV18; 11 nucleotides line up with TRBD1. CDR3 DNA sequence: TGTGCCAGCTCACCACCTGGACAGGGGGCATGGACTGAAGCTTTCTTT. Translated, it gives CASSPPGQGAWTEAFF.